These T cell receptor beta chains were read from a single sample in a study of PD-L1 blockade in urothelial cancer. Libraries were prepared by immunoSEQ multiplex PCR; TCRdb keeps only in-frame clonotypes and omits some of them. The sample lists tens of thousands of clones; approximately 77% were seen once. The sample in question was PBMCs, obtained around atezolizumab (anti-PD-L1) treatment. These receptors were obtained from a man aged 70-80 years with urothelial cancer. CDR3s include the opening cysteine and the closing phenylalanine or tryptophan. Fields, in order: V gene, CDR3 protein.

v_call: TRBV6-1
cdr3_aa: CASKDRGRNQPQHF

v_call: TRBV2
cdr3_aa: CASSESPEKLFF

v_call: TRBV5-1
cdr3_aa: CASSLSAGNTIYF

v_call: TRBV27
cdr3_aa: CASSFLSGIPGELFF

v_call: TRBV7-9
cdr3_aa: CASSLSSLRFSGANVLTF

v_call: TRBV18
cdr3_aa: CASSHGLAGASYEQYF

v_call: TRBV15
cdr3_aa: CATSRDRDQPQHF

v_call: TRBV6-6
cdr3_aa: CASSFTSGGSYNEQFF

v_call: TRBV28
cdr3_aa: CASTFPRWGVSYNEQFF

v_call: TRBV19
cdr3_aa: CASGGDGSTDTQYF

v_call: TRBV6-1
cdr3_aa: CASRWRGENYGYTF

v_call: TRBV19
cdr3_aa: CASSPRGKAGGQFF

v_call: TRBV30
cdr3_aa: CAWSVKRQLREQYF

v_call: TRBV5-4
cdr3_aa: CASSGETGSLGSPLHF

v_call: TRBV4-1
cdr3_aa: CASSQDLEGSSNQPQHF

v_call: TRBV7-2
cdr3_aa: CASSSTSGGEFF

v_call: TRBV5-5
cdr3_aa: CASSLQGSNYGYTF

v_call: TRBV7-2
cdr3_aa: CASSLRQGGGYTF

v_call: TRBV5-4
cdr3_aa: CASSFGQNTINYGYTF

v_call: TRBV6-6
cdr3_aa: CASSFPRTGGGQPQHF

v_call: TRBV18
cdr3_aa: CASSQQGATGANVLTF

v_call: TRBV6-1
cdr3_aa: CASRSTEAFF

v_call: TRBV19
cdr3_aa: CASSPRAGPYEQYF

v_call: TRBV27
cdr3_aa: CASSSPGLASYNEQFF

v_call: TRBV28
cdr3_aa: CASSPSQGIIGDTQYF

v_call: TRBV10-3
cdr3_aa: CAISVGAGVNTGELFF

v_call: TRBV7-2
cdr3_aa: CASSLVLRLNGYTF

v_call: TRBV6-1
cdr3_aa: CASSQTPGGDEAFF

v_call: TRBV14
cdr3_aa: CASSPLTGSYEQYF

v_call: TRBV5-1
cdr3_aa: CASSPTGGLYEQYF

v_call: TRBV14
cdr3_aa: CASSQDLGSYEQYF

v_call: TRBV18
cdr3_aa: CASSPLRAGELFF

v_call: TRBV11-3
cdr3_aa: CASSFGLAENSVLYEQYF